A single count supports the clone carrying this T cell receptor beta chain. The data derive from a study of cytomegalovirus exposure and HLA in healthy donors. PCR used 60 Vbeta primers and 13 Jbeta primers. Assay used: immunoSEQ multiplex PCR; TCRdb lists only in-frame clones, some missing. The sample contains some 66,000 clones, around 78% of which appear only once. This sequence originates from a man aged 40-50 years in good health and CMV-seronegative. Sequenced: PBMCs.

In nucleotides, the CDR3 is TGTGCCAGTAGGTTCCTGGAGGGGCCCCAGCATTTT. The encoded protein is CASRFLEGPQHF. This sequence joins TRBV19 and TRBJ1-5; D gene ambiguous. The CDR3 covers 12 residues. Germline V gives CDR1 LNHDA, CDR2 SQIVND (reference sequence). Trimming shortened V by 6 bases and J by 9 bases, and 12 bases separated the two germline ends.